This T cell receptor beta chain was found in a study of Ad26.COV2.S vaccination and SARS-CoV-2 variants. Study context: As a participant in COV1001, the donor was in the Ad26.COV2.S trial arm.

Treatment meaning: roughly 20 received Ad26.COV2.S at low or high dose, single or two shots; about 5 received placebo; per-sample allocation not given. Material that was analyzed had been drawn on day 63 after the first vaccine or placebo injection. The repertoire was sequenced with immunoSEQ multiplex PCR; TCRdb's copy has only in-frame clones and lacks some. The table includes around 300,000 clones, under 90% detected once. This clone has more than one count but fewer than ten. CDR1 is SGHTA and CDR2 is FQGNSA in the germline V gene. This CDR3 contains 17 residues. Trimming shortened V by 2 bases and J by 0 bases, and 13 bases separated the two germline ends.

The J gene is TRBJ2-2, the V gene TRBV7-2; D perhaps matches TRBD2 (5 bases). The sample here was peripheral blood, taken in a trial of Ad26.COV2.S vaccine versus placebo. The receptor was isolated from a person aged 18 to 59 who received the Ad26.COV2.S COVID-19 vaccine or a placebo. The CDR3 nucleotides read TGTGCCAGCAGCTTATTCGGGCCTAGCTCGAACACCGGGGAGCTGTTTTTT. The encoded protein is CASSLFGPSSNTGELFF.